Listed here is a single T cell receptor (beta chain). This sample is drawn from a study of T cell changes during pregnancy in multiple sclerosis. Trimming removed 5 bases from V and 10 bases from J, with 17 bases in between. The CDR3 is made up of 13 amino acids. Germline V gene lookup returns CDR1 MNHEY and CDR2 SMNVEV (reference sequence). Produced via immunoSEQ multiplex PCR; TCRdb's table is partial and in-frame only. The sample includes roughly 120,000 clones, 80% to 95% of them seen just once. The source material was peripheral blood, sampled in the third trimester of pregnancy. The chain combines TRBV27 with TRBJ1-2, with D possibly TRBD1 on 6 matching bases. The clonotype was recovered from a female donor with multiple sclerosis, enrolled in a pregnancy study. In DNA, the CDR3 is TGTGCCAGCAGTCCTTTGACAGGCCGCAACTACACCTTC. Protein sequence: CASSPLTGRNYTF.